Each of the 17 T cell receptor beta chains below was sequenced from the same sample in a study of blood T cell repertoires in COVID-19. Sequencing was performed with immunoSEQ multiplex PCR; in TCRdb, only in-frame clones are kept and a portion is missing. Counted here are over 200,000 clones, about 86% occurring once; the ten biggest clones make up about 9%. The sample was peripheral blood. The source is a man aged 35 to 55 with active or convalescent COVID-19.

The chain has TRBV3-1 (or the pseudogene TRBV3-2) and TRBJ2-7, with D possibly matching TRBD2 (6 bases). The CDR3 totals 16 residues. V was shortened by 0 bases and J by 7 bases, with 19 bases between the two germline ends. Per the germline V gene, CDR1 is LGHDT and CDR2 is YNNKEL (reference sequence). In DNA form, the CDR3 reads TGTGCCAGCAGCCAAGATTCGGCGGTCGCTGCGGGGGAGCAGTACTTC. As protein: CASSQDSAVAAGEQYF.

The J gene is TRBJ1-6, the V gene TRBV15; 8 nucleotides line up with TRBD1. The germline V gene has CDR1 LNHNV and CDR2 YYDKDF (reference sequence). The CDR3 contains 16 residues. Germline trimming cut 2 bases from V and 10 bases from J; bases unmatched to any gene: 10. CDR3: CATSRNGQGGGSPLHF. The CDR3 DNA reads TGTGCCACCAGCAGAAACGGACAGGGAGGGGGATCACCCCTCCACTTT.

The V and J genes are TRBV10-3 and TRBJ1-4, with 7 bases lining up with TRBD1. This CDR3 spans 14 amino acids. Germline lookup yields CDR1 ENHRY and CDR2 SYGVKD. The V segment lost 2 bases and the J segment 8 bases; nucleotides outside the gene matches: 5. CDR3 residues: CAISERGLGEKLFF. DNA for the CDR3: TGTGCCATCAGTGAGAGGGGGCTCGGGGAAAAACTGTTTTTT.

The chain uses TRBV6-1 and TRBJ2-1; tentative D call: TRBD1 (5 bases). The germline CDR1 and CDR2 sequences are MNHNS and SASEGT. The CDR3 extends over 12 amino acids. The ends were cut back, 10 bases at V and 0 bases at J, with 7 bases in the middle. The CDR3 loop reads CATQGSYNEQFF. Written as DNA, the CDR3 is TGTGCCACTCAGGGCTCCTACAATGAGCAGTTCTTC.

V is TRBV2 and J is TRBJ2-2; 7 bases match TRBD1. The germline V gene has CDR1 SNHLY and CDR2 FYNNEI. Trimming removed 6 bases from V and 2 bases from J; junction bases left unmatched: 3. The CDR3 length is 14 residues. The CDR3 sequence is CASRHRGNTGELFF. The CDR3 nucleotides are TGTGCCAGCAGGCACAGGGGTAACACCGGGGAGCTGTTTTTT. Using reference TRBV2 and TRBJ2-2 for the parts outside the CDR3, the full variable domain is EPEVTQTPSHQVTQMGQEVILRCVPISNHLYFYWYRQILGQKVEFLVSFYNNEISEKSEIFDDQFSVERPDGSNFTLKIRSTKLEDSAMYFCASRHRGNTGELFFGEGSRLTVL.

The chain joins TRBV27 to TRBJ1-2, with D perhaps TRBD1 (5 bases). Per the germline V gene, CDR1 is MNHEY and CDR2 is SMNVEV (reference sequence). Trimming removed 2 bases from V and 8 bases from J, with 12 bases in between. There are 13 residues in the CDR3. The DNA of the CDR3 is TGTGCCAGCAGTTTACGGGGACTAGGGGGCTACACCTTC. This encodes CASSLRGLGGYTF.

The J gene is TRBJ1-2, the V gene TRBV19, with D hard to call. Germline loops: CDR1 LNHDA, CDR2 SQIVND (reference sequence). The V end lost 2 bases, the J end lost 2 bases, and 18 bases lay between the germline ends. The CDR3 contains 17 residues. CDR3 DNA: TGTGCCAGTAGTATATTGGGGAGGGCGGGAGGCAACTATGGCTACACCTTC. Translated, it gives CASSILGRAGGNYGYTF. Supplemented by reference TRBV19 and TRBJ1-2, the full variable domain reads DGGITQSPKYLFRKEGQNVTLSCEQNLNHDAMYWYRQDPGQGLRLIYYSQIVNDFQKGDIAEGYSVSREKKESFPLTVTSAQKNPTAFYLCASSILGRAGGNYGYTFGSGTRLTVV.

The CDR3 bases are TGTGCCAGTAGTGCAACCGGGACCAGGGGCCGCGGGGAGCTGTTTTTT. Protein product: CASSATGTRGRGELFF. The J gene is TRBJ2-2, the V gene TRBV19; the D gene is possibly TRBD1 (6 bases). This CDR3 comprises 16 residues. The germline CDR1 and CDR2 sequences are LNHDA and SQIVND (reference sequence). The germline V and J ends were trimmed by 5 bases and 7 bases, with 20 bases remaining between them.

V and J are TRBV6-6 and TRBJ2-1; TRBD1 might be the D (5 bases). With 6 bases removed from V and 6 bases from J, the gap between germline ends came to 12 bases. CDR1 is MNHNY, CDR2 SVGAGI, per germline (reference sequence). CDR3 length: 13 residues. Written as DNA, the CDR3 is TGTGCCAGCAGCCTCCTTAGGGGCAATGAGCAGTTCTTC. Translation: CASSLLRGNEQFF.

The chain recombines TRBV27 with TRBJ1-6, with a weak D call TRBD1 (5 bases). Trimming took 7 bases from V and 10 from J, leaving 17 bases between them. The V gene's germline CDR1 is MNHEY and CDR2 SMNVEV (reference sequence). This CDR3 is 14 amino acids long. The CDR3: CASTPGRGRSPLHF. Here the CDR3 DNA reads TGTGCCAGCACCCCAGGTCGGGGGAGATCACCCCTCCACTTT.

V is TRBV7-2 and J is TRBJ1-1; 8 nucleotides line up with TRBD1. The CDR3 totals 11 residues. Losses at the gene ends were 3 bases for V and 9 bases for J; bases not matched to a gene: 0. Per germline, CDR1 SGHTA and CDR2 FQGNSA. For the CDR3, the DNA is TGTGCCAGCAGCTTCAGGGGGCAAGCTTTCTTT. Translation gives CASSFRGQAFF.

The chain employs TRBV7-2 and TRBJ1-3; the D gene is possibly TRBD1 (6 bases). CDR3 length: 14 residues. V shed 1 base and J shed 8 bases, with 12 bases lying between them. Germline CDR1 and CDR2: SGHTA and FQGNSA. This chain's CDR3 is CASSLGGGMDTIYF. The DNA for the CDR3 is TGTGCCAGCAGCTTAGGAGGGGGTATGGACACCATATATTTT.

The J gene is TRBJ1-1, the V gene TRBV7-2; D is perhaps TRBD1 (5 bases). CDR3 size: 13 residues. The V gene's germline CDR1 is SGHTA and CDR2 FQGNSA. V lost 6 bases and J lost 4, with 12 bases in between. The CDR3 here is CASRVQAVTEAFF. The CDR3 DNA reads as TGTGCCAGCAGAGTACAGGCAGTCACTGAAGCTTTCTTT.

This clone was observed a handful of times. This sequence joins TRBV7-8 and TRBJ1-2; no definite D call. The V and J ends lost 4 bases and 8 bases respectively, with 8 bases between them. This CDR3 has 11 amino acids. From germline, CDR1 is SGHVS and CDR2 FQNEAQ. CDR3 in amino acids: CASSSYLGYTF. Written as DNA, the CDR3 is TGTGCCAGCAGCTCATATCTAGGCTACACCTTC.

The V gene is TRBV9, the J gene TRBJ1-6, with 9 nucleotides matching TRBD1. CDR1 and CDR2 from the germline V gene are SGDLS and YYNGEE. The length of the CDR3 is 15 residues. The trim removed 3 bases at V and 7 bases at J, leaving 5 bases unmatched. As DNA, the CDR3 is TGTGCCAGCAGCGCCTCGACAGGGGGGAATTCACCCCTCCACTTT. This encodes CASSASTGGNSPLHF.

This chain connects TRBV24-1 to TRBJ1-2, with D unresolved. Germline CDR1 reads KGHDR; CDR2 reads SFDVKD. V gave up 3 bases and J gave up 8 bases, with 12 bases separating them. The CDR3 has 13 amino acids. CDR3 coding DNA: TGTGCCACCAGTGATACTTCTCGGAGGGGCTACACCTTC. Encoded protein: CATSDTSRRGYTF.

This chain links TRBV9 with TRBJ2-3; TRBD2 aligns across 7 bases. The CDR3 is 16 amino acids. V was pared by 0 bases and J by 3 bases, with 7 bases of the junction left unmatched. Per germline, CDR1 SGDLS and CDR2 YYNGEE. The CDR3 DNA reads TGTGCCAGCAGCGTAGCTACTAGCGCGGGTACAGATACGCAGTATTTT. This translates into CASSVATSAGTDTQYF.